The T cell receptor (beta chain) described here comes from a study of response to subunit inactivated influenza vaccine. Comments on this clonotype: Its antigen is not known.

TCRdb independently ran MiXCR on the RT-PCR reads; one entry per CDR3 protein. The sample has approximately 300,000 distinct CDR3 sequences; roughly 22% are singletons. General study results and limits: Authors proposed each seasonal influenza vaccination draws in few new T cells.

The CDR3 loop spans 16 amino acids. The germline V gene encodes CDR1 SEHNR and CDR2 FQNEAQ (reference sequence). Trimming cost V 4 bases and J 0 bases, with 13 bases left between them. This sequence originates from a man between 50 and 69 years old who received an inactivated influenza vaccine. V is TRBV7-9 and J is TRBJ2-4; D not resolved. Sequencing was performed on PBMCs from blood, taken roughly 20 months after vaccination. CDR3 amino acids: CASSSGLPLAKNIQYF. The DNA of the CDR3 is TGTGCCAGCAGCTCCGGGCTACCCCTAGCCAAAAACATTCAGTACTTC.